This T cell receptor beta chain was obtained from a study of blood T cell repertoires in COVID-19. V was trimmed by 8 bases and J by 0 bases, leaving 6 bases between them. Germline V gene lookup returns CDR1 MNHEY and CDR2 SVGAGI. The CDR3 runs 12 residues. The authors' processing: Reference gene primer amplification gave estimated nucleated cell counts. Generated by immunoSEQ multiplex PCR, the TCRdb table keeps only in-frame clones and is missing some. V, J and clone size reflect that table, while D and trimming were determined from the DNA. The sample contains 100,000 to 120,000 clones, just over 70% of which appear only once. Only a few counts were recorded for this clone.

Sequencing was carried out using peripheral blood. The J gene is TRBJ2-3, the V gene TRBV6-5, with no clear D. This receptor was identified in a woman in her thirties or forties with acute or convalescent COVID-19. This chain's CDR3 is CASRQSTDTQYF. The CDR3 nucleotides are TGTGCCAGCCGACAAAGCACAGATACGCAGTATTTT.